One sample yielded the 25 T cell receptor beta chains listed below, sequenced in a study of blood T cell repertoires in COVID-19. Sequencing was performed with immunoSEQ multiplex PCR; in TCRdb, only in-frame clones are kept and a portion is missing. Of some 74,000 clones in the sample, roughly three quarters were seen once. The specimen sequenced was peripheral blood. Receptors were obtained from a woman aged 45-65 years with acute or convalescent COVID-19.

This clone appeared a single time. The rearrangement links TRBV27 to TRBJ1-6; 8 bases fit TRBD1. V dropped 2 bases and J dropped 12; count of bases not matched to a gene: 18. CDR1 is MNHEY and CDR2 is SMNVEV in the germline V gene (reference sequence). The CDR3 is 18 residues long. CDR3: CASSLAGGWTELPLPLHF. The DNA of the CDR3 is TGTGCCAGCAGTTTAGCAGGGGGCTGGACCGAATTACCCCTACCCCTCCACTTT.

The V call is TRBV5-1, the J call TRBJ1-1, with 9 bases that match TRBD1. The CDR3 has 16 residues. CDR1 is SGHRS and CDR2 is YFSETQ in the germline V gene. V gave up 4 bases and J gave up 0 bases; unmatched junction bases: 7. The CDR3 DNA reads TGCGCCAGCAGCAGGGACAGGGTGAGGGTGAACACTGAAGCTTTCTTT. This translates into CASSRDRVRVNTEAFF.

A note on this clone: One end of the junction does not line up with germline, which may come from a read error. The V gene is TRBV6-1, the J gene TRBJ1-4; TRBD1 matches 7 bases. Germline lookup yields CDR1 MNHNS and CDR2 SASEGT. CDR3 length: 14 residues. DNA of the CDR3: TGTGCCAGCAGAGAAGGGGGCGCAGAGGAAAAACTGTTTTTT. It specifies CASREGGAEEKLFF.

This clone was observed once. The chain is built from TRBV29-1 and TRBJ2-5; possible D gene TRBD2, 6 bases. Germline V gene sequence: CDR1 SQVTM, CDR2 ANQGSEA. The CDR3 runs to 13 residues. With 6 bases removed from V and 5 bases from J, the gap between germline ends came to 16 bases. Here the CDR3 reads CSVLIWGVETQYF. The CDR3 nucleotides read TGCAGCGTCTTGATATGGGGGGTGGAGACCCAGTACTTC.

J is TRBJ1-6 and V is TRBV5-5; 10 bases match TRBD1. Germline V CDR1 and CDR2: SGHKS, YYEKEE (reference sequence). This CDR3 has 16 residues. Losses at the gene ends were 1 base for V and 19 bases for J; bases not matched to a gene: 17. Here the CDR3 reads CASSLMAGTGAFPEHF. In DNA, the CDR3 is TGTGCCAGCAGCTTGATGGCCGGGACAGGGGCCTTCCCAGAACACTTT.

V and J are TRBV4-1 and TRBJ2-3; no clear D. Trimming removed 0 bases at V and 2 bases at J, with 12 bases between. CDR3 length: 16 residues. Germline assignment: CDR1 MGHRA and CDR2 YSYEKL. In DNA, the CDR3 is TGCGCCAGCAGCCAAGAATTCCAGATCCTCACAGATACGCAGTATTTT. Protein: CASSQEFQILTDTQYF.

The chain employs TRBV12-5 and TRBJ2-7, with D perhaps matching TRBD1 (5 bases). Germline CDR1 LGHNT, CDR2 FRNRAP. This CDR3 comprises 14 residues. V was cut by 1 base and J by 2 bases, with 9 bases left in between. CDR3: CASGLGRQPYEQYF. DNA of the CDR3: TGTGCTAGTGGTTTGGGGAGACAGCCCTACGAGCAGTACTTC.

CDR3 amino acids: CASSFGGGGPNEKLFF. The CDR3 nucleotides are TGTGCCAGCAGTTTTGGGGGCGGGGGTCCGAATGAAAAACTGTTTTTT. The chain carries TRBV27 and TRBJ1-4, with D maybe TRBD1 (6 bases). V lost 3 bases, J lost 5 bases, and 16 bases lay in between. The CDR3 runs to 16 residues. The germline CDR1 and CDR2 sequences are MNHEY and SMNVEV (reference sequence).

The rearrangement links TRBV29-1 to TRBJ1-1; 8 positions match TRBD1. With V trimmed by 7 bases and J by 3 bases, 7 bases remained unmatched. In germline, CDR1 is SQVTM, CDR2 ANQGSEA. The CDR3 loop spans 13 amino acids. CDR3: CSAIGQGDTEAFF. CDR3 in DNA: TGCAGCGCCATCGGACAGGGTGACACTGAAGCTTTCTTT.

The genes are TRBV18 and TRBJ1-3; no firm D call. The germline V and J ends were trimmed by 6 bases and 2 bases, with 8 bases remaining between them. The CDR3 loop spans 13 amino acids. Germline CDR1 reads KGHSH; CDR2 reads LQKENI. As DNA, the CDR3 is TGTGCCAGCTCGATGGAGGCTGGAAACACCATATATTTT. Its translation: CASSMEAGNTIYF.

The chain is built from TRBV10-2 and TRBJ1-4, with TRBD1 matching over 8 bases. The CDR3 consists of 16 residues. Germline CDR1 is WSHSY and CDR2 is SAAADI. The trim removed 5 bases at V and 5 bases at J, leaving 10 bases unmatched. CDR3 residues: CASSPRTGGPNEKLFF. The CDR3 coding sequence is TGCGCCAGCAGTCCCCGAACAGGGGGGCCGAATGAAAAACTGTTTTTT.

The chain employs TRBV7-8 and TRBJ2-7, with D possibly being TRBD2 (5 bases). The CDR3 extends over 12 amino acids. V lost 3 bases to trimming and J lost 3 bases, with 6 bases between them. The germline V gene has CDR1 SGHVS and CDR2 FQNEAQ. CDR3 amino acids: CASSFSVYEQYF. In DNA, the CDR3 is TGTGCCAGCAGCTTTAGCGTCTACGAGCAGTACTTC.

V is TRBV28 and J is TRBJ2-1, with 11 bases lining up with TRBD2. V dropped 4 bases and J dropped 4; count of bases not matched to a gene: 3. The CDR3 length is 15 residues. In germline, CDR1 is MDHEN, CDR2 SYDVKM. CDR3 nucleotide sequence: TGTGCCAGCAGTTGGGGACTAGCGGAGTACAATGAGCAGTTCTTC. As protein: CASSWGLAEYNEQFF. The entire variable domain, with the rest obtained from reference TRBV28 and TRBJ2-1, is as follows: DVKVTQSSRYLVKRTGEKVFLECVQDMDHENMFWYRQDPGLGLRLIYFSYDVKMKEKGDIPEGYSVSREKKERFSLILESASTNQTSMYLCASSWGLAEYNEQFFGPGTRLTVL.

The chain combines TRBV6-1 with TRBJ2-3, with D unresolved. Trimming took 2 bases from V and 7 from J, leaving 4 bases between them. The CDR3 is 11 amino acids. Germline CDR1 MNHNS, CDR2 SASEGT. Here the CDR3 reads CASSEFNTQYF. The CDR3 region has the DNA TGTGCCAGCAGTGAATTTAATACGCAGTATTTT.

In nucleotides, the CDR3 is TGTGCCAGCAGCGAGCGGGAAGATACGCAGTATTTT. Protein product: CASSEREDTQYF. V usage is TRBV21-1 and J usage is TRBJ2-3; the D call of TRBD2 is as the table states it, not checked on the DNA. TRBV21-1 is a pseudogene. CDR3 length: 12 amino acids.

This clone is medium-sized in the sample. The chain combines TRBV2 with TRBJ1-6; tentative D call: TRBD1 (6 bases). CDR1 is SNHLY and CDR2 is FYNNEI in the germline V gene. Between the trimmed V and J ends, which lost 6 bases and 11 bases, there was a span of 11 bases. The CDR3 has 12 residues. CDR3 sequence: CASRGTGTPLHF. The CDR3 DNA sequence: TGTGCCAGCAGGGGAACAGGGACACCCCTCCACTTT.

The chain recombines TRBV28 with TRBJ2-2; D unresolved. Germline lookup yields CDR1 MDHEN and CDR2 SYDVKM. CDR3 length equals 17 residues. The ends were cut back, 1 base at V and 6 bases at J, with 18 bases in the middle. The CDR3 bases are TGTGCCAGCAGTTTATATGTTCTTGCACAGCCTGCCGGGGAGCTGTTTTTT. This translates into CASSLYVLAQPAGELFF.

This sequence joins TRBV2 and TRBJ2-7, with 9 bases aligning to TRBD2. Germline-derived CDR1 and CDR2 are SNHLY and FYNNEI. Trimming at V came to 8 bases and at J to 5 bases, leaving 13 bases not matched to a gene. The CDR3 is made up of 15 amino acids. CDR3 sequence reads: CASRPRASGNHEQYF. The CDR3 nucleotides are TGTGCCAGCCGACCTAGGGCTAGCGGGAACCACGAGCAGTACTTC.

This chain uses TRBV18 with TRBJ2-7; D not resolved. The CDR3 spans 13 residues. V was pared by 3 bases and J by 6 bases, with 12 bases between. Looked up from germline, CDR1 is KGHSH and CDR2 is LQKENI. The DNA of the CDR3 is TGTGCCAGCTCACCCCCCGTAAGGAGCGAGCAGTACTTC. This sequence encodes CASSPPVRSEQYF.

Comments on this clone: A read error may be the cause here, since a much bigger clone is one base away. V and J are TRBV5-1 and TRBJ1-2; 11 nucleotides agree with TRBD1. Germline values: CDR1 SGHRS, CDR2 YFSETQ. CDR3 length: 16 amino acids. The trim removed 9 bases at V and 4 bases at J, leaving 14 bases unmatched. DNA for the CDR3: TGCGCCACCAGACGCGACTCCGGGACAGGGGGCTATGGCTACACCTTC. Its translation: CATRRDSGTGGYGYTF.

J is TRBJ2-7 and V is TRBV5-4; 7 nucleotides agree with TRBD1. The CDR3 spans 13 residues. Germline V CDR1 and CDR2: SGHNT, YYREEE (reference sequence). V was clipped by 3 bases and J by 6 bases; unmatched bases: 6. The CDR3 coding sequence is TGTGCCAGCAGCTCCAGACAGGGAGTCGAGCAGTACTTC. It is translated as CASSSRQGVEQYF.

This clone was recorded a few times. V is TRBV7-9 and J is TRBJ2-1, with 8 bases lining up with TRBD2. This CDR3 contains 15 residues. Germline V CDR1 and CDR2: SEHNR, FQNEAQ (reference sequence). Germline trimming cut 3 bases from V and 5 bases from J; bases unmatched to any gene: 6. This CDR3 is CASSFFGRANNEQFF. CDR3 nucleotide sequence: TGTGCCAGCAGCTTCTTCGGGAGGGCGAACAATGAGCAGTTCTTC.

V and J are TRBV10-3 and TRBJ1-5; 10 nucleotides agree with TRBD1. The V gene end was trimmed by 3 bases and the J gene end by 0 bases; junction bases not matched to a gene: 8. Germline CDR1 ENHRY, CDR2 SYGVKD. The CDR3 length is 18 residues. Written as DNA, the CDR3 is TGTGCCATCAGTGAATTTACGGGACAGGGGTATAGCAATCAGCCCCAGCATTTT. Amino acid sequence: CAISEFTGQGYSNQPQHF.

V and J are TRBV27 and TRBJ2-1; no clear D. Germline V gene sequence: CDR1 MNHEY, CDR2 SMNVEV (reference sequence). The length of the CDR3 is 18 residues. Trimming took 6 bases from V and 0 from J, leaving 21 bases between them. The CDR3 loop is CASSPSTHGLSSYNEQFF. For the CDR3, the DNA is TGTGCCAGCAGCCCTTCAACCCATGGGCTCTCCTCCTACAATGAGCAGTTCTTC.

The gene calls are TRBV14 and TRBJ2-2; TRBD2 might be the D (5 bases). The V and J ends lost 4 bases and 0 bases respectively, with 24 bases between them. Germline CDR1 and CDR2: SGHDN and FVKESK. There are 20 residues in the CDR3. The CDR3 region has the DNA TGTGCCAGCAGCCGACGAAAGCAAACGGGGTACCAGACGAACACCGGGGAGCTGTTTTTT. This encodes CASSRRKQTGYQTNTGELFF.